This entry concerns a single T cell receptor (beta chain). No antigen is known for it. The CDR3 is 15 residues long. V shed 2 bases, J shed 3 bases, and the junction held 7 bases outside the gene matches. The germline V gene has CDR1 SQVTM and CDR2 ANQGSEA. The method was immunoSEQ multiplex PCR; TCRdb's version includes in-frame clones alone and lacks a portion of them. The table has around 70,000 clones, almost 85% seen once. As to time point: week 35, safety follow-up. Every single dose of the vaccine, 300 ug of mutant IDH1 20-mer peptide, came with topical imiquimod. This entry comes from a study of a mutant IDH1 vaccine in newly diagnosed glioma.

The material sequenced was PBMCs, taken from a glioma patient whose treatment included an IDH1 peptide vaccine. This receptor was taken from a man aged 18 to 30 with glioma. The chain links TRBV29-1 to TRBJ2-1, with 7 bases that match TRBD2. CDR3 bases: TGCAGCGTTGAACCTCCGGGACTAAACTACAATGAGCAGTTCTTC. This gives the protein CSVEPPGLNYNEQFF.